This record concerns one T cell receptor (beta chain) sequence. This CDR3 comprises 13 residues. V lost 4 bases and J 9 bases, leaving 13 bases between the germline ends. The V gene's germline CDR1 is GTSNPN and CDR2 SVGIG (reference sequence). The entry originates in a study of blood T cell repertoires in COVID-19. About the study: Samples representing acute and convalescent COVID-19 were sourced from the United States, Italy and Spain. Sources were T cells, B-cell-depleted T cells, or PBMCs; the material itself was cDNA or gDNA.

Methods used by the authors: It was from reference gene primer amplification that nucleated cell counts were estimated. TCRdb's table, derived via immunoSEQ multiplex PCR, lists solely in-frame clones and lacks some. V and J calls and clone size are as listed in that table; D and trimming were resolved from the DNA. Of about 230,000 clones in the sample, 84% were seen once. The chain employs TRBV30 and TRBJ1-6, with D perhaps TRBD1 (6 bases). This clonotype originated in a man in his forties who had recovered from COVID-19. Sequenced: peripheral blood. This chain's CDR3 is CAWNGTPLSPLHF. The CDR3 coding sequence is TGTGCCTGGAACGGGACACCACTTTCACCCCTCCACTTT.